This TCR beta chain appears in the sequencing data of a study of T cells in Graves' hyperthyroidism and ophthalmopathy. Study background: Peripheral blood was drawn at first diagnosis, prior to all treatment.

This clonotype was picked up many times. Its target is unknown. Study findings and constraints: Blood also showed most of the thyroid clonotypes that were expanded above 0.001. A 13 V-J signature model discriminated ophthalmopathy versus stable hyperthyroidism.

J was trimmed by 4 bases and V by 4 bases; bases with no gene match: 8. There are 17 residues in the CDR3. Germline loops: CDR1 SGHRS, CDR2 YFSETQ. PBMCs were collected from a roughly 9.7 ml volume of fresh peripheral blood. Regions amplified from RNA transcripts were the TCR beta CDR3 regions. The HTBI primer set was used in a first-round RT-PCR of the TCR CDR3. TCRdb called the multiplex PCR reads again in MiXCR, with one record for every CDR3 protein. The sample lists fewer than 400,000 distinct CDR3 sequences; 11% to 15% were seen once. The TCR comes from a man aged 45-65 years with Graves' ophthalmopathy. The chain has TRBV5-1 and TRBJ2-3, with TRBD2 matching 14 bases. Specimen: blood. CDR3 in amino acids: CASSQETSGRAADTQYF. The DNA of the CDR3 is TGCGCCAGCAGCCAAGAGACTAGCGGGAGGGCCGCAGATACGCAGTATTTT.